These 26 T cell receptor beta chains were sequenced from one sample in a study of blood T cell repertoires in COVID-19. Profiling relied on immunoSEQ multiplex PCR, and the TCRdb table lists in-frame clones only, not all of them. The table has about 94,000 clones, about 80% seen once. Sequenced material: peripheral blood. The receptor set was obtained from a man aged 60 to 69 with acute or convalescent COVID-19.

V is TRBV25-1 and J is TRBJ2-2, with D unclear. CDR3 length: 15 residues. Germline assignment: CDR1 MGHDK and CDR2 SYGVNS. V was clipped by 2 bases and J by 1 base, with 8 bases between them. In nucleotides, the CDR3 is TGTGCCAGCAGTGAACTTAGCAGGAACACCGGGGAGCTGTTTTTT. Encoded protein: CASSELSRNTGELFF.

The gene calls are TRBV5-1 and TRBJ2-7; 9 bases align to TRBD1. Trimming at V came to 4 bases and at J to 5 bases, leaving 7 bases not matched to a gene. Germline-derived CDR1 and CDR2 are SGHRS and YFSETQ. The length of the CDR3 is 14 residues. CDR3 in amino acids: CASSTGTGLHEQYF. In DNA, the CDR3 is TGCGCCAGCAGCACAGGGACAGGGTTACACGAGCAGTACTTC.

V is TRBV9 and J is TRBJ2-1; tentatively, D is TRBD2 (6 bases). Germline-derived CDR1 and CDR2 are SGDLS and YYNGEE. The V end was cut by 0 bases, the J end by 8 bases, with 6 bases between. CDR3 length: 12 residues. The CDR3 DNA is TGTGCCAGCAGCGTAGGGGGGGATGAGCAGTTCTTC. Its translation: CASSVGGDEQFF.

The CDR3 loop reads CASSFPTGSNQPQHF. The CDR3 DNA is TGTGCCAGCAGTTTCCCGACAGGCAGCAATCAGCCCCAGCATTTT. This rearrangement joins TRBV6-5 to TRBJ1-5, with D perhaps TRBD1 (6 bases). The CDR3 has 15 amino acids. CDR1 and CDR2 from the germline V gene are MNHEY and SVGAGI. Trimming removed 4 bases from V and 1 base from J, with 11 bases in between.

The rearrangement links TRBV4-3 to TRBJ1-3; the D is unclear. CDR3 size: 15 residues. CDR1 LGHNA and CDR2 YSLEER come from the germline V gene. V lost 0 bases to trimming and J lost 2 bases, with 8 bases between them. CDR3 nucleotide sequence: TGCGCCAGCAGCCAAGATCCGGGTCCTGGAAACACCATATATTTT. Protein sequence: CASSQDPGPGNTIYF.

This clone has just a few counts. This chain links TRBV5-1 with TRBJ2-5, with a weak D call TRBD1 (6 bases). The V end lost 4 bases, the J end lost 5 bases, and 18 bases lay between the germline ends. Germline V gene data show CDR1 as SGHRS and CDR2 as YFSETQ. The CDR3 spans 15 residues. Here the CDR3 DNA reads TGCGCCAGCAGCCCCTCCCCAGGGGTGCAGGAGACCCAGTACTTC. Translation: CASSPSPGVQETQYF.

The CDR3 here is CASRNGVNQPQHF. The DNA for the CDR3 is TGTGCCAGCAGAAACGGGGTCAATCAGCCCCAGCATTTT. The V and J genes are TRBV2 and TRBJ1-5; no clear D. The CDR3 has 13 amino acids. V lost 6 bases and J lost 3, with 9 bases in between. CDR1 is SNHLY, CDR2 FYNNEI, per germline.

This clone has just one count. J is TRBJ1-2 and V is TRBV7-2, with D perhaps matching TRBD1 (6 bases). The germline CDR1 and CDR2 sequences are SGHTA and FQGNSA. The CDR3 covers 15 residues. Deletions cut 5 bases from V and 2 bases from J, with 15 bases between. Here the CDR3 DNA reads TGTGCCAGCAGCCCGCGATTAGGACAGAACTATGGCTACACCTTC. It specifies CASSPRLGQNYGYTF.

The chain employs TRBV9 and TRBJ2-2, with 7 bases that match TRBD1. CDR3 size: 16 residues. V was clipped by 0 bases and J by 7 bases; unmatched bases: 9. In germline, CDR1 is SGDLS, CDR2 YYNGEE. CDR3 in DNA: TGTGCCAGCAGCGTAGGAGTAGGGGGCGCGGGCGGGGAGCTGTTTTTT. Its translation is CASSVGVGGAGGELFF.

The CDR3 coding sequence is TGTGCCAGTAGTATCAGACTGGTAGAGACCCAGTACTTC. Its translation: CASSIRLVETQYF. The rearrangement joins TRBV19 to TRBJ2-5, with D uncertain. Germline CDR1 is LNHDA and CDR2 is SQIVND (reference sequence). The V and J ends lost 3 bases and 4 bases respectively, with 9 bases between them. This CDR3 has 13 amino acids.

CDR3 region: CASSGERSGAYEQYF. CDR3 DNA: TGTGCCAGCAGTGGAGAGAGATCAGGGGCGTACGAGCAGTACTTC. The chain has TRBV2 and TRBJ2-7; D is possibly TRBD1 (6 bases). From germline, CDR1 is SNHLY and CDR2 FYNNEI. Deletions cut 4 bases from V and 4 bases from J, with 17 bases between. The CDR3 is 15 amino acids.

The V gene is TRBV9, the J gene TRBJ2-7, with 8 bases lining up with TRBD1. Germline-derived CDR1 and CDR2 are SGDLS and YYNGEE. The V and J ends lost 0 bases and 0 bases, in that order; junction bases with no gene match: 2. The CDR3 is 15 amino acids. CDR3 sequence (DNA): TGTGCCAGCAGCGTAGGGACAGGGTACTCCTACGAGCAGTACTTC. It codes for CASSVGTGYSYEQYF.

The chain uses TRBV5-1 and TRBJ2-7; the D gene is possibly TRBD2 (7 bases). Trimming left V 0 bases short and J 5 bases short, with 15 bases between. Germline loops: CDR1 SGHRS, CDR2 YFSETQ. There are 15 residues in the CDR3. The CDR3 here is CASSLEGGSQDEQYF. CDR3 DNA: TGCGCCAGCAGCTTGGAGGGGGGGTCTCAGGACGAGCAGTACTTC.

This chain joins TRBV6-6 and TRBJ2-3; D remains unclear. Trimming stripped 2 bases from V and 1 base from J, with 7 bases between. This CDR3 spans 14 amino acids. The germline CDR1 and CDR2 sequences are MNHNY and SVGAGI (reference sequence). The CDR3 DNA sequence: TGTGCCAGCAGTTACCCGTCCCGCACAGATACGCAGTATTTT. The encoded protein is CASSYPSRTDTQYF.

The rearrangement joins TRBV27 to TRBJ2-7; D is perhaps TRBD2 (6 bases). V was pared by 5 bases and J by 7 bases, with 12 bases between. The CDR3 has 12 residues. Germline CDR1 is MNHEY and CDR2 is SMNVEV (reference sequence). CDR3 loop: CASSQGLREQYF. CDR3 DNA: TGTGCCAGCAGTCAGGGACTTCGGGAGCAGTACTTC.

V is TRBV2 and J is TRBJ1-1; maybe TRBD1 (5 bases). The V and J ends lost 4 bases and 4 bases respectively, with 10 bases between them. The germline V gene has CDR1 SNHLY and CDR2 FYNNEI. This CDR3 is 13 amino acids long. As DNA, the CDR3 is TGTGCCAGCAGTGGGAGGAGGGGCACTGAAGCTTTCTTT. Residues: CASSGRRGTEAFF. Full variable domain (remainder filled in from reference TRBV2 and TRBJ1-1): EPEVTQTPSHQVTQMGQEVILRCVPISNHLYFYWYRQILGQKVEFLVSFYNNEISEKSEIFDDQFSVERPDGSNFTLKIRSTKLEDSAMYFCASSGRRGTEAFFGQGTRLTVV.

The V gene is TRBV7-8, the J gene TRBJ1-1; TRBD1 is a possible D gene (5 bases). Trimming removed 5 bases from V and 1 base from J, with 8 bases in between. Germline lookup yields CDR1 SGHVS and CDR2 FQNEAQ. The CDR3 has 13 amino acids. This CDR3 reads CASSQDRNTEAFF. The CDR3 nucleotides read TGTGCCAGCAGCCAAGACAGGAACACTGAAGCTTTCTTT. Together with reference TRBV7-8 and TRBJ1-1, the CDR3 gives the full variable domain: GAGVSQSPRYKVAKRGQDVALRCDPISGHVSLFWYQQALGQGPEFLTYFQNEAQLDKSGLPSDRFFAERPEGSVSTLKIQRTQQEDSAVYLCASSQDRNTEAFFGQGTRLTVV.

The chain joins TRBV12-5 to TRBJ1-3; D may be TRBD1 (6 bases). Trimming stripped 6 bases from V and 4 bases from J, with 7 bases between. Per the germline V gene, CDR1 is LGHNT and CDR2 is FRNRAP. The CDR3 contains 12 residues. DNA for the CDR3: TGTGCTAGTGGGCAGGGGGGAAACACCATATATTTT. Translation: CASGQGGNTIYF.

The chain uses TRBV5-6 and TRBJ1-2; D unresolved. Germline V lookup: CDR1 SGHDT, CDR2 YYEEEE. The CDR3 has 14 residues. V was cut by 5 bases and J by 4 bases, with 15 bases left in between. CDR3 DNA: TGTGCCAGCAGAAACCCCGGGGTTGCCTATGGCTACACCTTC. This gives the protein CASRNPGVAYGYTF.

This clone has at least ten counts. The sample holds other DNA sequences that translate to the same CDR3. The chain has TRBV5-1 and TRBJ2-7; TRBD1 matches 10 bases. Germline CDR1 reads SGHRS; CDR2 reads YFSETQ. This CDR3 contains 15 residues. V lost 0 bases and J lost 4; bases outside the gene matches: 4. CDR3: CASSLAGTGVYEQYF. Written as DNA, the CDR3 is TGCGCCAGCAGCTTGGCAGGGACAGGGGTGTACGAGCAGTACTTC.

The chain is built from TRBV7-2 and TRBJ1-1; 10 nucleotides agree with TRBD1. From germline, CDR1 is SGHTA and CDR2 FQGNSA. The CDR3 consists of 14 residues. J was trimmed by 5 bases and V by 4 bases; bases with no gene match: 4. The DNA of the CDR3 is TGTGCCAGCAGCTCGAGACAGGGGGCAACTGAAGCTTTCTTT. Its translation is CASSSRQGATEAFF.

The rearrangement uses TRBV3-1 (or the pseudogene TRBV3-2) and TRBJ2-1; possible D gene TRBD1, 5 bases. Germline loops: CDR1 LGHDT, CDR2 YNNKEL (reference sequence). The CDR3 covers 16 residues. Trimming pared 0 bases from V and 6 bases from J, leaving 15 bases between. The CDR3 protein is CASSQDRQYKANEQFF. CDR3 nucleotides: TGTGCCAGCAGCCAAGACAGACAGTATAAGGCCAATGAGCAGTTCTTC.

The genes are TRBV4-1 and TRBJ1-4; 11 bases are a match to TRBD1. The V gene end was trimmed by 3 bases and the J gene end by 7 bases; junction bases not matched to a gene: 13. The CDR3 totals 18 residues. Germline V gives CDR1 MGHRA, CDR2 YSYEKL. The CDR3: CASSHSNAWTGGVEKLFF. The CDR3 nucleotides read TGCGCCAGCAGCCACTCAAATGCCTGGACAGGGGGCGTTGAAAAACTGTTTTTT.

The chain combines TRBV27 with TRBJ2-5, with D perhaps TRBD2 (7 bases). The CDR3 is 16 residues long. V lost 5 bases to trimming and J lost 2 bases, with 18 bases between them. The germline V gene has CDR1 MNHEY and CDR2 SMNVEV (reference sequence). CDR3 region: CASSRGAYNFQETQYF. CDR3 DNA sequence: TGTGCCAGCAGTCGGGGGGCCTACAATTTTCAAGAGACCCAGTACTTC.

This rearrangement joins TRBV19 to TRBJ1-1, with 7 bases matching TRBD1. V shed 1 base and J 3 bases; nucleotides not matched to a gene: 5. This CDR3 region has 15 residues. Germline CDR1 reads LNHDA; CDR2 reads SQIVND (reference sequence). CDR3 in amino acids: CASSIGDSPHTEAFF. CDR3 coding DNA: TGTGCCAGTAGTATAGGGGACAGTCCTCACACTGAAGCTTTCTTT.

The V gene is TRBV19, the J gene TRBJ1-5; D uncertain. The CDR3 totals 16 residues. The germline CDR1 and CDR2 sequences are LNHDA and SQIVND (reference sequence). V was trimmed by 3 bases and J by 1 base, leaving 13 bases between them. The DNA of the CDR3 is TGTGCCAGTAGTATCCCGCCTTCCCGGAGCAATCAGCCCCAGCATTTT. This translates into CASSIPPSRSNQPQHF.